This TCR beta chain was recovered during a study of blood T cell repertoires in COVID-19. This CDR3 is built from 15 residues. The germline gives CDR1 MDHEN, CDR2 SYDVKM. V gave up 5 bases and J gave up 4 bases, with 17 bases separating them. Measured with immunoSEQ multiplex PCR; TCRdb has only the in-frame clones, and not every one. The sample has just over 150,000 clones; roughly 85% are singletons. The chain joins TRBV28 to TRBJ1-2; D may be TRBD1 (5 bases). The sequenced sample consisted of peripheral blood. The origin of this receptor is a human donor with acute or convalescent COVID-19. The donor label of this sample is uncertain. For the CDR3, the DNA is TGTGCCAGCAGTGGAAAGAGCCGGGGGTTCTATGGCTACACCTTC. Translation gives CASSGKSRGFYGYTF.